Shown below are 21 T cell receptor beta chains from a single sample sequenced in a study of vaccination and CD4 T cells after COVID-19. The antigens these receptors bind are not known. Time point in this sample: late sampling 161 to 241 days after vaccination in a few convalescent patients. Treatment given: approximately nine-day PBMC culture with coronavirus spike peptide pools or control peptides (ViraFEST assay). The Oncomine TCR Beta short-read assay was what sequenced the DNA obtained from cultured CD4+ T cells. TCRdb re-called the PCR reads with MiXCR, one entry per CDR3 protein. The sample includes tens of thousands of distinct CDR3 sequences, about a third of them seen just once. The sequenced sample was CD4+ T cells from blood, cultured in vitro, obtained about 7 months after SARS-CoV-2 vaccination. The receptors originated from a human donor who had recovered from COVID-19.

This chain connects TRBV10-3 to TRBJ2-3; D is possibly TRBD2 (5 bases). This CDR3 spans 16 amino acids. The V and J ends lost 3 bases and 3 bases respectively, with 16 bases between them. Germline lookup yields CDR1 ENHRY and CDR2 SYGVKD. CDR3 coding DNA: TGTGCCATCAGTGACCAAGTTAGAGGGAAGACAGATACGCAGTATTTT. It specifies CAISDQVRGKTDTQYF.

The table lists this clonotype with a few counts. In nucleotides, the CDR3 is TGTGCCAGCAGGACTCAGGGCTCGTCGAATCAGCCCCAGCATTTT. Translated: CASRTQGSSNQPQHF. V gene TRBV28 combines with J gene TRBJ1-5; a weak D match, TRBD1 (5 bases). This CDR3 spans 15 amino acids. Trimming cost V 6 bases and J 4 bases, with 16 bases left between them. The germline V gene encodes CDR1 MDHEN and CDR2 SYDVKM.

In the case of this clonotype: At one of its ends the junction is not consistent with the germline gene, which may arise from a read error. The V and J genes are TRBV28 and TRBJ2-7, with D unresolved. The CDR3 totals 12 residues. Germline values: CDR1 MDHEN, CDR2 SYDVKM. Here the CDR3 DNA reads TGTGCCAGCAGTGGGATCTCCTACGAGCGGTACTTC. Translated, it gives CASSGISYERYF. Based on the CDR3 plus reference TRBV28 and TRBJ2-7, the full variable domain is DVKVTQSSRYLVKRTGEKVFLECVQDMDHENMFWYRQDPGLGLRLIYFSYDVKMKEKGDIPEGYSVSREKKERFSLILESASTNQTSMYLCASSGISYERYFGPGTRLTVT.

This clonotype was counted a few times. V gene TRBV7-8 combines with J gene TRBJ2-7; D remains unclear. The CDR3 is 14 residues long. The V gene lost 1 base and the J gene lost 2 bases, with 9 bases spanning the gap. Germline V CDR1 and CDR2: SGHVS, FQNEAQ. The CDR3 sequence is CASSLEVVAYEQYF. The CDR3 DNA reads TGTGCCAGCAGCTTAGAAGTCGTAGCCTACGAGCAGTACTTC.

The gene calls are TRBV28 and TRBJ1-5; 7 bases line up with TRBD1. V was clipped by 7 bases and J by 6 bases; unmatched bases: 12. This CDR3 region has 15 residues. Per germline, CDR1 MDHEN and CDR2 SYDVKM. The CDR3: CASTPPRQGSQPQHF. In nucleotides, the CDR3 is TGTGCCAGCACCCCTCCCCGACAGGGCAGTCAGCCCCAGCATTTT.

The chain links TRBV2 to TRBJ2-5, with a weak D call TRBD1 (8 bases). The V end was cut by 8 bases, the J end by 9 bases, with 19 bases between. Germline-derived CDR1 and CDR2 are SNHLY and FYNNEI. The CDR3 covers 13 residues. In DNA, the CDR3 is TGTGCCAGCTTCGGACAGGGTGGGGGGGCCCAGTACTTC. Encoded protein: CASFGQGGGAQYF.

The V gene is TRBV7-8, the J gene TRBJ2-7; weak D call: TRBD2 (6 bases). CDR1 SGHVS and CDR2 FQNEAQ come from the germline V gene. V lost 4 bases, J lost 0 bases, and 13 bases lay in between. The CDR3 consists of 15 residues. The CDR3 protein is CASSSGTQSSYEQYF. The CDR3 DNA is TGTGCCAGCAGCTCCGGGACTCAGAGCTCCTACGAGCAGTACTTC.

The V call is TRBV25-1, the J call TRBJ1-5, with 11 bases aligning to TRBD1. The J segment lost 3 bases and the V segment lost 8 bases, leaving 12 bases of the junction unmatched. This CDR3 region has 17 residues. Germline CDR1 is MGHDK and CDR2 is SYGVNS. The chain's CDR3 is CASFRTGGCRVNQPQHF. The CDR3 nucleotides read TGTGCCAGCTTCCGGACAGGGGGCTGTCGAGTCAATCAGCCCCAGCATTTT.

Only a few counts were recorded for this clonotype. J is TRBJ1-6 and V is TRBV6-5; D ambiguous. CDR3 size: 17 residues. V shed 3 bases and J shed 6 bases, with 18 bases lying between them. Germline values: CDR1 MNHEY, CDR2 SVGAGI. The CDR3, as DNA: TGTGCCAGCAGTTATTCGGCCTCCGAGGGAGCTAATTCACCCCTCCACTTT. Residues: CASSYSASEGANSPLHF.

The rearrangement links TRBV4-1 to TRBJ1-5; D perhaps matches TRBD1 (5 bases). V was cut by 1 base and J by 3 bases, with 16 bases left in between. The CDR3 spans 17 residues. CDR1 and CDR2 (germline): MGHRA, YSYEKL. This CDR3 is CASSQGPLQASNQPQHF. CDR3 DNA: TGCGCCAGCAGCCAAGGTCCATTACAGGCCTCCAATCAGCCCCAGCATTTT.

This clonotype was seen only a few times. The chain uses TRBV7-3 and TRBJ2-1; perhaps TRBD2 as D (6 bases). Trimming cost V 2 bases and J 2 bases, with 10 bases left between them. The CDR3 is made up of 15 amino acids. CDR1 is SGHTA and CDR2 is FQGTGA in the germline V gene. As DNA, the CDR3 is TGTGCCAGCAGCTTAGGTCGCGGGACCTACAATGAGCAGTTCTTC. Protein: CASSLGRGTYNEQFF.

This clonotype came up a few times. The chain combines TRBV20-1 with TRBJ2-3; TRBD2 aligns across 9 bases. The CDR3 extends over 14 amino acids. V was pared by 3 bases and J by 5 bases, with 6 bases of the junction left unmatched. The V gene's germline CDR1 is DFQATT and CDR2 SNEGSKA (reference sequence). The CDR3 loop is CSARWAGGVDTQYF. The CDR3 nucleotides read TGCAGTGCTAGGTGGGCGGGAGGGGTAGATACGCAGTATTTT.

V is TRBV6-1 and J is TRBJ2-4, with 9 bases aligning to TRBD1. In germline, CDR1 is MNHNS, CDR2 SASEGT. The V gene end was trimmed by 8 bases and the J gene end by 9 bases; junction bases not matched to a gene: 8. The CDR3 totals 13 residues. For the CDR3, the DNA is TGTGCCAGCGGCCGACAGGGGGTTGTCATTCAGTACTTC. Amino acids: CASGRQGVVIQYF.

This clonotype has more than one count but fewer than ten. The chain uses TRBV28 and TRBJ1-5; D unclear. The V end was cut by 7 bases, the J end by 1 base, with 8 bases between. CDR1 is MDHEN, CDR2 SYDVKM, per germline. The CDR3 spans 13 residues. CDR3 nucleotides: TGTGCCAGCAAAGAATTGAGCAATCAGCCCCAGCATTTT. Its translation is CASKELSNQPQHF.

The CDR3 region has the DNA TGTGCCAGCAGCCAGATAGAACGAAGGGAGCAGTACTTC. Translated, it gives CASSQIERREQYF. The chain couples TRBV7-9 to TRBJ2-7; D ambiguous. V lost 5 bases and J lost 7, with 15 bases in between. Germline V gene lookup returns CDR1 SEHNR and CDR2 FQNEAQ (reference sequence). This CDR3 is built from 13 residues.

This clonotype showed up just a few times. CDR3 in amino acids: CASSYNRDRGNSPLHF. The CDR3 bases are TGTGCCAGCAGCTACAACCGGGACAGGGGCAATTCACCCCTCCACTTT. The chain has TRBV7-8 and TRBJ1-6; 10 bases fit TRBD1. V shed 4 bases, J shed 7 bases, and the junction held 7 bases outside the gene matches. Germline V gives CDR1 SGHVS, CDR2 FQNEAQ. CDR3 length equals 16 residues. Looking up the rest from reference TRBV7-8 and TRBJ1-6 gives the full variable domain: GAGVSQSPRYKVAKRGQDVALRCDPISGHVSLFWYQQALGQGPEFLTYFQNEAQLDKSGLPSDRFFAERPEGSVSTLKIQRTQQEDSAVYLCASSYNRDRGNSPLHFGNGTRLTVT.

The chain employs TRBV5-1 and TRBJ2-5; a possible D gene is TRBD1 (5 bases). Trimming stripped 4 bases from V and 5 bases from J, with 15 bases between. The CDR3 runs to 14 residues. Germline CDR1 is SGHRS and CDR2 is YFSETQ. CDR3 sequence reads: CASSRARVGETQYF. The DNA of the CDR3 is TGCGCCAGCAGCCGTGCCAGGGTAGGGGAGACCCAGTACTTC.

The gene calls are TRBV6-5 and TRBJ2-5, with TRBD1 matching 9 bases. CDR1 and CDR2 (germline): MNHEY, SVGAGI. The CDR3 has 16 amino acids. V trimming: 2 bases; J trimming: 3 bases; junction bases outside the gene matches: 7. This chain's CDR3 is CASSYPPGTGKETQYF. The CDR3 nucleotides are TGTGCCAGCAGTTACCCCCCCGGGACAGGGAAAGAGACCCAGTACTTC.

This clonotype has a handful of counts. This chain joins TRBV7-2 and TRBJ2-2; 7 bases agree with TRBD1. This CDR3 contains 15 residues. The V gene's germline CDR1 is SGHTA and CDR2 FQGNSA. V lost 6 bases, J lost 1 base, and 5 bases stayed unmatched. Here the CDR3 reads CASRQDRKNTGELFF. The CDR3 DNA follows: TGTGCCAGCAGGCAGGACAGGAAGAACACCGGGGAGCTGTTTTTT.

Only a few counts were recorded for this clonotype. The chain employs TRBV27 and TRBJ1-2; 7 nucleotides align to TRBD1. Germline assignment: CDR1 MNHEY and CDR2 SMNVEV (reference sequence). Trimming cost V 4 bases and J 2 bases; bases outside gene matches: 4. The CDR3 consists of 14 residues. The CDR3 loop reads CASSSLTGNYGYTF. DNA of the CDR3: TGTGCCAGCAGTTCCCTGACAGGGAACTATGGCTACACCTTC.

This clonotype was recorded a few times. The chain links TRBV2 to TRBJ1-2, with D possibly TRBD1 on 5 matching bases. Germline V lookup: CDR1 SNHLY, CDR2 FYNNEI. The CDR3 runs to 14 residues. The V gene lost 4 bases and the J gene lost 4 bases, with 13 bases spanning the gap. The CDR3 DNA follows: TGTGCCAGCAGTGCTCTAGGGGCCCTCTATGGCTACACCTTC. This gives the protein CASSALGALYGYTF.